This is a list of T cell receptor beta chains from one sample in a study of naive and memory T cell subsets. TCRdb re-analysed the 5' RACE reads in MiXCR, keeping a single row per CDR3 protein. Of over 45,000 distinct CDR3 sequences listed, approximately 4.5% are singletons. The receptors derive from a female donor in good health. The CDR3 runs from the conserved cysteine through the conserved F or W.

CDR3aa: CASRRQGTTDTQYF
v_gene: TRBV27

CDR3aa: CASSRSGQGAGEKLFF
v_gene: TRBV7-8

CDR3aa: CATQEPGQGVGQQYF
v_gene: TRBV6-6

CDR3aa: CSASTSGLRPETQYF
v_gene: TRBV20-1

CDR3aa: CASSYSQGGSYEQYF
v_gene: TRBV6-5

CDR3aa: CASRRGADTDTQYF
v_gene: TRBV10-2

CDR3aa: CSARPLGLAGTDTQYF
v_gene: TRBV20-1

CDR3aa: CASSLPLAIYSNEQFF
v_gene: TRBV7-8

CDR3aa: CASSFGSGGDIQYF
v_gene: TRBV7-9

CDR3aa: CASSPQGQPQHF
v_gene: TRBV7-9

CDR3aa: CASSPFNEQYF
v_gene: TRBV28

CDR3aa: CASSPGVSTYEQYF
v_gene: TRBV19

CDR3aa: CASSPIQAAEGPEQYF
v_gene: TRBV18

CDR3aa: CASSLVPAGDGLGELFF
v_gene: TRBV5-1

CDR3aa: CASSRQGSGQPQHF
v_gene: TRBV7-9

CDR3aa: CASGLELHNEQFF
v_gene: TRBV12-5

CDR3aa: CASSGTRYNEQFF
v_gene: TRBV4-3

CDR3aa: CASSLTEPYSNQPQHF
v_gene: TRBV28

CDR3aa: CASSSNYNEQFF
v_gene: TRBV9

CDR3aa: CASSLVSGLGGSNEQFF
v_gene: TRBV7-2

CDR3aa: CASSVSSEHLYEQYF
v_gene: TRBV9

CDR3aa: CASSLGGRGGPRIYGYTF
v_gene: TRBV28

CDR3aa: CASSRRGRERSNQPQHF
v_gene: TRBV19

CDR3aa: CASSPLGPGLAGGTYEQYF
v_gene: TRBV28

CDR3aa: CASSLAQGGGYTF
v_gene: TRBV5-5

CDR3aa: CSAFTGAYQPQHF
v_gene: TRBV20-1

CDR3aa: CSARLDNTGELFF
v_gene: TRBV20-1

CDR3aa: CASSSPGWLGTDTQYF
v_gene: TRBV28

CDR3aa: CASSLTGTDTQYF
v_gene: TRBV27

CDR3aa: CASSFQDSSYEQYF
v_gene: TRBV28

CDR3aa: CASSPDSVSYNEQFF
v_gene: TRBV5-4

CDR3aa: CASSLDSGSNYEQYF
v_gene: TRBV12-3/TRBV12-4

CDR3aa: CASSRLGSPYEQYF
v_gene: TRBV7-9

CDR3aa: CASRYSLNSNQPQHF
v_gene: TRBV27

CDR3aa: CASSQDLAGVYEQYF
v_gene: TRBV4-2

CDR3aa: CASSYQGGVTNEKLFF
v_gene: TRBV28

CDR3aa: CASSEIGEQYF
v_gene: TRBV6-1

CDR3aa: CASSAGLDGYTF
v_gene: TRBV6-2/TRBV6-3

CDR3aa: CASSLGRFGELFF
v_gene: TRBV24-1

CDR3aa: CAINRRRERDYTDTQYF
v_gene: TRBV10-3

CDR3aa: CASSFGGSYNEQFF
v_gene: TRBV12-3/TRBV12-4

CDR3aa: CAWHRGRWTEAFF
v_gene: TRBV30

CDR3aa: CASSLDGTNYGYTF
v_gene: TRBV28

CDR3aa: CASRTTPSTYEQYF
v_gene: TRBV5-1

CDR3aa: CASSYLGPTAGNSPLHF
v_gene: TRBV6-2/TRBV6-3

CDR3aa: CASTTKGPFYEQYF
v_gene: TRBV6-2/TRBV6-3

CDR3aa: CASSLVDNYEQYF
v_gene: TRBV5-1

CDR3aa: CASSLRDGGSYEQYF
v_gene: TRBV5-1

CDR3aa: CASSGQGLSTGELFF
v_gene: TRBV28

CDR3aa: CASSSSRALEGEKLFF
v_gene: TRBV19

CDR3aa: CASSTPSGRGRDTQYF
v_gene: TRBV7-2

CDR3aa: CASREPGTGHGYTF
v_gene: TRBV5-4